The 20 T cell receptor beta chains given below trace back to one sample, sequenced in a study of CD8 T cell repertoires and HIV-1 epitope variants. These receptors' targets are unknown. The method was immunoSEQ multiplex PCR; TCRdb's version includes in-frame clones alone and lacks a portion of them. The sample lists roughly 4,000 clones, approximately 70% occurring once. Sequencing was performed on cultured CD8+ T cells derived from PBMCs. The receptors were sampled from a male donor with HIV.

In this sample, this clone turned up once. The genes are TRBV11-1 and TRBJ2-1; 7 nucleotides match TRBD2. The CDR3 has 19 residues. After removal of 0 bases from V and 1 base from J, the junction contained 12 bases not matched to a gene. Germline lookup yields CDR1 SGHAT and CDR2 FQDESV (reference sequence). In DNA, the CDR3 is TGTGCCAGCAGCTTAGCGTATAGCCGGGAGGTTGGGTCCTACAATGAGCAGTTCTTC. Protein: CASSLAYSREVGSYNEQFF.

This clone was counted only a few times. The rearrangement joins TRBV28 to TRBJ2-7, with D possibly being TRBD2 (5 bases). The CDR3 extends over 14 amino acids. The V gene lost 4 bases and the J gene lost 2 bases, with 12 bases spanning the gap. CDR1 is MDHEN, CDR2 SYDVKM, per germline. The DNA of the CDR3 is TGTGCCAGCAGTTCAAACGGGATTCCCTACGAGCAGTACTTC. It codes for CASSSNGIPYEQYF.

This rearrangement joins TRBV4-1 to TRBJ2-7, with D uncertain. V lost 0 bases to trimming and J lost 3 bases, with 9 bases between them. The CDR3 sequence is 14 residues long. CDR1 and CDR2 from the germline V gene are MGHRA and YSYEKL. CDR3 sequence (DNA): TGCGCCAGCAGCCAAGATCTTGGAAGCTACGAGCAGTACTTC. This sequence encodes CASSQDLGSYEQYF.

The V and J genes are TRBV2 and TRBJ1-5, with 7 nucleotides matching TRBD1. The CDR3 runs to 17 residues. CDR1 is SNHLY and CDR2 is FYNNEI in the germline V gene. The V and J ends lost 0 bases and 0 bases, in that order; junction bases with no gene match: 5. The chain's CDR3 is CASSEAGGLYSNQPQHF. The CDR3 DNA sequence: TGTGCCAGCAGTGAAGCAGGGGGCCTTTATAGCAATCAGCCCCAGCATTTT.

In DNA form, the CDR3 reads TGTGCCAGCAGTGCGGGGACTATCGAGCAGTACTTC. Translation gives CASSAGTIEQYF. The chain has TRBV6-5 and TRBJ2-7; 7 bases fit TRBD2. With 5 bases clipped from V and 6 bases from J, the junction kept 4 bases outside the gene matches. CDR3 length: 12 amino acids. The germline CDR1 and CDR2 sequences are MNHEY and SVGAGI.

V gene TRBV19 combines with J gene TRBJ2-3; D unresolved. Germline V lookup: CDR1 LNHDA, CDR2 SQIVND (reference sequence). V was clipped by 5 bases and J by 6 bases, with 21 bases between them. The CDR3 spans 16 residues. The CDR3 loop is CASSALSASTGDTQYF. CDR3 nucleotides: TGTGCCAGTAGTGCCCTCAGCGCTAGTACGGGTGATACGCAGTATTTT. The whole variable domain, filled in from reference TRBV19 and TRBJ2-3, reads DGGITQSPKYLFRKEGQNVTLSCEQNLNHDAMYWYRQDPGQGLRLIYYSQIVNDFQKGDIAEGYSVSREKKESFPLTVTSAQKNPTAFYLCASSALSASTGDTQYFGPGTRLTVL.

The rearrangement uses TRBV5-4 and TRBJ2-3, with TRBD1 matching 8 bases. The germline V gene has CDR1 SGHNT and CDR2 YYREEE (reference sequence). This CDR3 has 15 residues. The V gene end was trimmed by 2 bases and the J gene end by 5 bases; junction bases not matched to a gene: 7. In DNA, the CDR3 is TGTGCCAGCAGCTTAGATGGACAGGGAAAAGATACGCAGTATTTT. Its translation is CASSLDGQGKDTQYF.

This sequence joins TRBV27 and TRBJ2-7; D not resolved. Germline V CDR1 and CDR2: MNHEY, SMNVEV (reference sequence). There are 13 residues in the CDR3. Trimming stripped 4 bases from V and 4 bases from J, with 11 bases between. This chain's CDR3 is CASSYQETYEQYF. The DNA of the CDR3 is TGTGCCAGCAGTTATCAGGAAACATACGAGCAGTACTTC.

In its sample, this clone is medium-sized (0.01 to 0.1%). CDR3 nucleotide sequence: TGTGCCAGCAGTGACGGAGATAATTCACCCCTCCACTTT. Its protein product is CASSDGDNSPLHF. The chain links TRBV6-4 to TRBJ1-6; no clear D. Per germline, CDR1 MRHNA and CDR2 SNTAGT. This CDR3 region has 13 residues. V was clipped by 2 bases and J by 5 bases, with 4 bases between them.

This clone is labeled as large. The gene calls are TRBV4-3 and TRBJ1-2; D remains ambiguous. The V gene's germline CDR1 is LGHNA and CDR2 YSLEER. The CDR3 runs 16 residues. V was pared by 0 bases and J by 3 bases, with 14 bases between. CDR3 DNA: TGCGCCAGCAGCCAAGATCCCGTCGAACTCGACTATGGCTACACCTTC. It encodes CASSQDPVELDYGYTF.

The chain uses TRBV7-9 and TRBJ2-1; 7 positions match TRBD2. Germline CDR1 and CDR2: SEHNR and FQNEAQ (reference sequence). V shed 1 base, J shed 1 base, and the junction held 4 bases outside the gene matches. This CDR3 spans 16 amino acids. The CDR3 DNA is TGTGCCAGCAGCTTAGAGGGCGGGAGATCCTACAATGAGCAGTTCTTC. Translation gives CASSLEGGRSYNEQFF.

The gene calls are TRBV5-4 and TRBJ1-1; maybe TRBD1 (5 bases). Deletions cut 8 bases from V and 0 bases from J, with 8 bases between. The germline V gene has CDR1 SGHNT and CDR2 YYREEE (reference sequence). The length of the CDR3 is 12 residues. This CDR3 is CASGQMNTEAFF. CDR3 in DNA: TGTGCCAGTGGACAAATGAACACTGAAGCTTTCTTT.

A few counts support this clone. The chain uses TRBV28 and TRBJ2-7; TRBD2 is a possible D gene (5 bases). Germline CDR1 and CDR2: MDHEN and SYDVKM. CDR3 length: 13 residues. V dropped 5 bases and J dropped 2 bases, with 10 bases sitting between them. The CDR3 loop is CASSGLVTYEQYF. The CDR3 nucleotides are TGTGCCAGCAGTGGACTCGTAACCTACGAGCAGTACTTC.

The rearrangement links TRBV27 to TRBJ2-2, with TRBD2 identical over 10 bases. This CDR3 is built from 17 residues. The V gene end was trimmed by 5 bases and the J gene end by 6 bases; junction bases not matched to a gene: 12. Germline CDR1 and CDR2: MNHEY and SMNVEV (reference sequence). CDR3 sequence (DNA): TGTGCCAGCAGTATCCCGGGGATAGCGGGAGGATCCGGGGAGCTGTTTTTT. It is translated as CASSIPGIAGGSGELFF.

The V call is TRBV27, the J call TRBJ2-5; D gene ambiguous. Germline loops: CDR1 MNHEY, CDR2 SMNVEV (reference sequence). V was cut by 6 bases and J by 5 bases, with 19 bases left in between. The CDR3 consists of 15 residues. In DNA, the CDR3 is TGTGCCAGCAGCCACACCCGGACGGTTGGCGAGACCCAGTACTTC. Translating gives CASSHTRTVGETQYF.

This clone was detected only a few times. The V gene is TRBV7-9, the J gene TRBJ2-7; D is ambiguous. The CDR3 loop spans 12 amino acids. Per germline, CDR1 SEHNR and CDR2 FQNEAQ (reference sequence). V gave up 4 bases and J gave up 2 bases, with 6 bases separating them. The CDR3 sequence: CASSSRPYEQYF. CDR3 sequence (DNA): TGTGCCAGCAGCTCGCGGCCCTACGAGCAGTACTTC.

The V gene is TRBV28, the J gene TRBJ2-7, with 9 bases identical to TRBD1. There are 14 residues in the CDR3. CDR1 MDHEN and CDR2 SYDVKM come from the germline V gene. The trim removed 4 bases at V and 0 bases at J, leaving 1 base unmatched. The CDR3 nucleotides are TGTGCCAGCAGTTCGACAGGGGGCTCCTACGAGCAGTACTTC. It encodes CASSSTGGSYEQYF.

Only a few counts were recorded for this clone. The genes are TRBV19 and TRBJ2-2; the D is unclear. Trimming took 3 bases from V and 5 from J, leaving 10 bases between them. CDR3 size: 14 residues. From germline, CDR1 is LNHDA and CDR2 SQIVND (reference sequence). CDR3 sequence reads: CASSINSATGELFF. The CDR3 nucleotides are TGTGCCAGTAGTATCAATTCAGCTACCGGGGAGCTGTTTTTT.

The chain combines TRBV21-1 with TRBJ2-3; the D segment call TRBD2 is taken from the table without a DNA check. TRBV21-1 is flagged as a pseudogene. This CDR3 spans 15 amino acids. CDR3 in DNA: TGTGCCAGCAGTTCTAGCGGATCGGGCACAGATACGCAGTATTTT. Encoded protein: CASSSSGSGTDTQYF.

The J gene is TRBJ2-2, the V gene TRBV6-1; 7 bases map to TRBD1. This CDR3 has 14 amino acids. Germline V gives CDR1 MNHNS, CDR2 SASEGT. The V gene end was trimmed by 5 bases and the J gene end by 3 bases; junction bases not matched to a gene: 3. The CDR3 region is CASSLGQHTGELFF. The DNA for the CDR3 is TGTGCCAGCAGTCTGGGACAGCACACCGGGGAGCTGTTTTTT.